The 15 T cell receptor beta chains presented below share a single source sample, sequenced in a study of control samples from healthy donors and cancer patients. Libraries were prepared by immunoSEQ multiplex PCR; TCRdb keeps only in-frame clonotypes and omits some of them. The sample consists of about 50,000 clones, 95% to 97% of them appearing once. The sequencing input was blood. These receptors all come from a woman between 25 and 40 years old in good health.

The chain employs TRBV7-3 and TRBJ2-1, with 8 bases lining up with TRBD2. With V trimmed by 2 bases and J by 7 bases, 7 bases remained unmatched. Germline CDR1 reads SGHTA; CDR2 reads FQGTGA. This CDR3 contains 15 residues. The CDR3 sequence is CASSLGTRTVNEQFF. The CDR3 nucleotides are TGTGCCAGCAGCTTAGGGACTAGAACTGTGAATGAGCAGTTCTTC.

V is TRBV4-1 and J is TRBJ2-7, with TRBD1 matching 12 bases. The CDR3 is 15 residues long. V shed 0 bases and J 5 bases; nucleotides not matched to a gene: 2. CDR1 is MGHRA, CDR2 YSYEKL, per germline. The CDR3, as DNA: TGCGCCAGCAGCCAAGACGGGACAGGGGGCGACGAGCAGTACTTC. Its protein product is CASSQDGTGGDEQYF.

This chain links TRBV19 with TRBJ2-1; D is unresolved. The CDR3 has 13 amino acids. The ends were cut back, 6 bases at V and 3 bases at J, with 9 bases in the middle. Looked up from germline, CDR1 is LNHDA and CDR2 is SQIVND (reference sequence). The CDR3 DNA sequence: TGTGCCAGTAGGACCACCAACTACAATGAGCAGTTCTTC. Residues: CASRTTNYNEQFF.

The V gene is TRBV5-1, the J gene TRBJ2-3; 15 nucleotides match TRBD2. The trim removed 4 bases at V and 2 bases at J, leaving 5 bases unmatched. The CDR3 extends over 17 amino acids. From germline, CDR1 is SGHRS and CDR2 YFSETQ. The CDR3 sequence is CASSPGLAGGNTDTQYF. CDR3 DNA: TGCGCCAGCAGCCCGGGACTAGCGGGAGGTAACACAGATACGCAGTATTTT.

V is TRBV7-9 and J is TRBJ2-7, with 8 bases lining up with TRBD1. Germline assignment: CDR1 SEHNR and CDR2 FQNEAQ (reference sequence). CDR3 size: 15 residues. V was clipped by 0 bases and J by 2 bases; unmatched bases: 3. The CDR3 loop is CASSLAGQGAYEQYF. For the CDR3, the DNA is TGTGCCAGCAGCTTAGCAGGACAGGGAGCCTACGAGCAGTACTTC.

The rearrangement joins TRBV19 to TRBJ2-6; TRBD1 matches 12 bases. Trimming took 5 bases from V and 0 from J; bases not matched to a gene: 5. The CDR3 loop spans 18 amino acids. From germline, CDR1 is LNHDA and CDR2 SQIVND (reference sequence). The CDR3 loop is CASSHGTGGRSGANVLTF. In DNA, the CDR3 is TGTGCCAGTAGTCATGGGACAGGGGGCCGCTCTGGGGCCAACGTCCTGACTTTC.

The chain joins TRBV28 to TRBJ1-1; TRBD1 might be the D (6 bases). The CDR3 sequence is 21 residues long. In germline, CDR1 is MDHEN, CDR2 SYDVKM. The V end was cut by 5 bases, the J end by 1 base, with 32 bases between. The CDR3 bases are TGTGCCAGCAGTCCCCACGCTACCGATACAGGGAAGGGCCAGTGGAACACTGAAGCTTTCTTT. Protein sequence: CASSPHATDTGKGQWNTEAFF.

V is TRBV10-3 and J is TRBJ2-7; TRBD2 is a possible D gene (6 bases). CDR3 size: 13 residues. The ends were cut back, 2 bases at V and 6 bases at J, with 11 bases in the middle. Germline V CDR1 and CDR2: ENHRY, SYGVKD. The CDR3: CAISERERVEQYF. In nucleotides, the CDR3 is TGTGCCATCAGTGAGCGGGAGAGGGTCGAGCAGTACTTC.

The chain is built from TRBV28 and TRBJ1-3, with D uncertain. Per the germline V gene, CDR1 is MDHEN and CDR2 is SYDVKM. Trimming shortened V by 7 bases and J by 0 bases, and 13 bases separated the two germline ends. The CDR3 runs to 15 residues. CDR3 coding DNA: TGTGCCAGCACTGCTAGGGTGATCTCTGGAAACACCATATATTTT. Its protein is CASTARVISGNTIYF.

The CDR3 loop reads CASSLDGTGNEKLFF. The CDR3 region has the DNA TGCGCCAGCAGCTTGGATGGGACAGGGAACGAAAAACTGTTTTTT. The J gene is TRBJ1-4, the V gene TRBV5-1; TRBD1 aligns across 9 bases. The CDR3 extends over 15 amino acids. The V gene's germline CDR1 is SGHRS and CDR2 YFSETQ. The V segment lost 0 bases and the J segment 8 bases; nucleotides outside the gene matches: 5. The complete variable domain, with remaining parts taken from reference TRBV5-1 and TRBJ1-4, reads KAGVTQTPRYLIKTRGQQVTLSCSPISGHRSVSWYQQTPGQGLQFLFEYFSETQRNKGNFPGRFSGRQFSNSRSEMNVSTLELGDSALYLCASSLDGTGNEKLFFGSGTQLSVL.

CDR3 sequence (DNA): TGTGCCAGTGAAGGGACAGGGAATACCGGGGAGCTGTTTTTT. Amino acid sequence: CASEGTGNTGELFF. The chain joins TRBV19 to TRBJ2-2, with 9 bases that match TRBD1. Trimming cost V 8 bases and J 5 bases; bases outside gene matches: 6. The CDR3 consists of 14 residues. From germline, CDR1 is LNHDA and CDR2 SQIVND (reference sequence).

The rearrangement uses TRBV29-1 and TRBJ2-2, with D possibly being TRBD1 or TRBD2 (5 bases each). The ends were cut back, 6 bases at V and 1 base at J, with 12 bases in the middle. Germline V gene data show CDR1 as SQVTM and CDR2 as ANQGSEA. This CDR3 region has 14 residues. The CDR3 loop is CSVGRGGNTGELFF. In DNA, the CDR3 is TGCAGCGTGGGACGAGGCGGGAACACCGGGGAGCTGTTTTTT.

The chain recombines TRBV28 with TRBJ1-3; D remains ambiguous. The CDR3 is made up of 15 amino acids. Trimming shortened V by 6 bases and J by 0 bases, and 12 bases separated the two germline ends. The germline V gene has CDR1 MDHEN and CDR2 SYDVKM. CDR3 sequence: CASRVNTNSGNTIYF. The CDR3 DNA is TGTGCCAGCAGAGTAAACACCAACTCTGGAAACACCATATATTTT.

The V and J genes are TRBV12-5 and TRBJ2-7; either TRBD1 or TRBD2 may fit D (5 bases each). The V gene's germline CDR1 is LGHNT and CDR2 FRNRAP. The CDR3 sequence is 16 residues long. V was pared by 1 base and J by 5 bases, with 18 bases between. The CDR3 loop reads CASGLDRDLGGDEQYF. In nucleotides, the CDR3 is TGTGCTAGTGGTTTGGACCGGGACCTAGGAGGAGACGAGCAGTACTTC.

V gene TRBV19 combines with J gene TRBJ1-6; 8 nucleotides match TRBD1. Germline V gene lookup returns CDR1 LNHDA and CDR2 SQIVND (reference sequence). Unmatched junction bases numbered 5, after V lost 6 bases and J lost 7 bases. The CDR3 is made up of 14 amino acids. Here the CDR3 reads CASRLTGGNSPLHF. CDR3 nucleotides: TGTGCCAGTAGGCTAACAGGGGGAAATTCACCCCTCCACTTT.